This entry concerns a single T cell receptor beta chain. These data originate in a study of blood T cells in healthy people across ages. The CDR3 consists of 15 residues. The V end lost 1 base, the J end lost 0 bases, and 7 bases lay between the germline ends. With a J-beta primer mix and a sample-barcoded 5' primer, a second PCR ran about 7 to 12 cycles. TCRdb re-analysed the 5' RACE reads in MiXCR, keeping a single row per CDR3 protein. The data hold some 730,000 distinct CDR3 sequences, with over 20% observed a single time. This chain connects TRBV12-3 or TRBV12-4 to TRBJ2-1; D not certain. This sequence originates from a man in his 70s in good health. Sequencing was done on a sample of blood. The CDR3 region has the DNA TGTGCCAGCAGTTTAGGGCGGTTCTCCTACAATGAGCAGTTCTTC. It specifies CASSLGRFSYNEQFF.